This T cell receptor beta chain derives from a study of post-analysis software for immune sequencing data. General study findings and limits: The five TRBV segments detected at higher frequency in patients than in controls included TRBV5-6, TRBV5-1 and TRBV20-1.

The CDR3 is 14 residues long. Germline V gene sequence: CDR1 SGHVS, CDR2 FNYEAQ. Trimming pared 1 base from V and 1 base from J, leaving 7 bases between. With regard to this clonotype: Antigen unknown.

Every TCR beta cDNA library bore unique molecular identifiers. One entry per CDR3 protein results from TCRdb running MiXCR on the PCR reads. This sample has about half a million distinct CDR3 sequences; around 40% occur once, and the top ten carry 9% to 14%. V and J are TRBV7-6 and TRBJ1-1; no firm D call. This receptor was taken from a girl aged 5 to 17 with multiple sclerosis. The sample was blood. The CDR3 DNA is TGTGCCAGCAGCTTAGACGGGGAGAACACTGAAGCTTTCTTT. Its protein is CASSLDGENTEAFF.